What follows are 3 T cell receptor beta chains derived from one specimen sequenced in a study of T cell responses to AZD1222 COVID-19 vaccine. Only in-frame clones appear in the TCRdb table, and some are missing; sequencing was by immunoSEQ multiplex PCR. The sample lists 90,000 to 150,000 clones; about nine tenths were seen once. Specimen: peripheral blood, collected 28 days after the second AZD1222 dose. Receptors originate from an adult who received the AZD1222 COVID-19 vaccine.

This clone has just a few counts. This chain joins TRBV5-5 and TRBJ1-5, with D possibly matching TRBD1 (5 bases). Germline lookup yields CDR1 SGHKS and CDR2 YYEKEE (reference sequence). The CDR3 runs to 15 residues. Trimming took off 6 bases at V and 3 bases at J, with 16 bases between the two ends. The CDR3 nucleotides are TGTGCCAGCACCCTGGGACGGGGGTCCAATCAGCCCCAGCATTTT. Translated: CASTLGRGSNQPQHF.

The table lists this clone with a count of one. The V gene is TRBV11-3, the J gene TRBJ2-2; D remains ambiguous. Germline-derived CDR1 and CDR2 are SGHNT and YENEEA. The CDR3 has 14 residues. Trimming pared 3 bases from V and 1 base from J, leaving 6 bases between. This chain's CDR3 is CASSFARNTGELFF. Here the CDR3 DNA reads TGTGCCAGCAGCTTCGCCAGGAACACCGGGGAGCTGTTTTTT.

This clone was seen just once. Other nucleotide sequences from this sample produce the same CDR3. The CDR3: CASSLGHQPQHF. The CDR3 nucleotides read TGTGCCAGCAGCTTAGGCCATCAGCCCCAGCATTTT. V and J are TRBV7-9 and TRBJ1-5; D remains ambiguous. The CDR3 runs to 12 residues. V was pared by 1 base and J by 5 bases, with 3 bases between. Germline CDR1 and CDR2: SEHNR and FQNEAQ (reference sequence).